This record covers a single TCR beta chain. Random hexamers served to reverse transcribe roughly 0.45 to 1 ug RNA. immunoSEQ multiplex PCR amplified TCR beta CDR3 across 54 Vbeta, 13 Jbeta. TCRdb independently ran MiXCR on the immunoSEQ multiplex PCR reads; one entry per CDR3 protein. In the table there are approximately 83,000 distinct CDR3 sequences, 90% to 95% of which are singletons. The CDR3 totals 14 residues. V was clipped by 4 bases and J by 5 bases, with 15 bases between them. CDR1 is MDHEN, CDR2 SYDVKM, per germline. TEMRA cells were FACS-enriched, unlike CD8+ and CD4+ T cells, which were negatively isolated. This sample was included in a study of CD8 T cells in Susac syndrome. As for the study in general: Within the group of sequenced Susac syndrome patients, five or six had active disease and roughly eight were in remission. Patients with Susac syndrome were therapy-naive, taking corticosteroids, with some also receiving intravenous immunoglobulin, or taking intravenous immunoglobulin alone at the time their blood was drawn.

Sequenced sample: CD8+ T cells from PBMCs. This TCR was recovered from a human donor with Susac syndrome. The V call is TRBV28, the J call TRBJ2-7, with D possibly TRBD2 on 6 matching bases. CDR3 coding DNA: TGTGCCAGCAGTTCCCCGGCGGGGTCGCACGAGCAGTACTTC. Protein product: CASSSPAGSHEQYF.